A selection of T cell receptor beta chains follows, all from one sample in a study of T-cell memory formation after mild COVID-19. TCRdb called the 5' RACE reads again in MiXCR, with one record for every CDR3 protein. This table has under 300,000 distinct CDR3 sequences, about 17% appearing once. The source material was PBMCs or a T cell subset sorted from them (not recorded which). The receptors originated from a young man who had mild COVID-19 (a few samples of this study predate the infection). Cell type and time point are not known. The CDR3 runs from the conserved cysteine through the conserved F or W. The D gene is left open where the match is weak. The listing skips clone size in some rows; elsewhere it reads once, few, many or a size class.

j_call clone_size d_call v_call cdr3_nt cdr3_aa
TRBJ2-3 - - TRBV6-5 TGTGCCAGCAGCCAAAGGGGGGCTAGCACAGATACGCAGTATTTT CASSQRGASTDTQYF
TRBJ2-5 many TRBD2 TRBV12-3/TRBV12-4 TGTGCCAGCAGTTTCCGCGGGGGGGAAGAGACCCAGTACTTC CASSFRGGEETQYF
TRBJ2-5 - - TRBV2 TGTGCCAGGAGTGCGCCGTCCCAAGAGACCCAGTACTTC CARSAPSQETQYF
TRBJ2-2 few TRBD1 TRBV5-1 TGCGCCAGCAGCTTGTTCAGGGGGTCCGATACGAACACCGGGGAGCTGTTTTTT CASSLFRGSDTNTGELFF
TRBJ1-5 - - TRBV7-3 TGTGCCAGCAGCACCGATCCGGGGCAGCCCCAGCATTTT CASSTDPGQPQHF
TRBJ1-6 - - TRBV20-1 TGCAGTGCTACCGCAGCCGCACACTCCTATAATTCACCCCTCCACTTT CSATAAAHSYNSPLHF
TRBJ2-6 once - TRBV6-6 TGTGCCAGCAGTTACGACGGGACCGGGGCCAACGTCCTGACTTTC CASSYDGTGANVLTF
TRBJ1-5 - - TRBV6-5 TGTGCCAGCAGTCTGGTCTACAGTAGCAATCAGCCCCAGCATTTT CASSLVYSSNQPQHF
TRBJ1-1 few - TRBV6-1 TGTGCCACCGGCGTCTGGGCAGCTCCCGAAGCTTTCTTT CATGVWAAPEAFF
TRBJ1-1 few - TRBV4-2 TGTGCCAGCAGCCAAGATTTGGCCGGATCGAACACTGAAGCTTTCTTT CASSQDLAGSNTEAFF
TRBJ2-3 few TRBD1 TRBV30 TGTGCCTGGGAAGGGACAGAAGCTAGCACAGATACGCAGTATTTT CAWEGTEASTDTQYF
TRBJ1-1 few - TRBV11-2 TGTGCCAGCAGCTTCTCTGGGGCTGAAGCTTTCTTT CASSFSGAEAFF
TRBJ1-5 - - TRBV4-1 TGCGCCAGCAGCCAAGGGGTCAAGGTCGGGAGATACAGCAATCAGCCCCAGCATTTT CASSQGVKVGRYSNQPQHF
TRBJ2-7 - TRBD1 TRBV5-1 TGCGCCAGCAGCCCGACAGGGGGCTTCAACGAGCAGTACTTC CASSPTGGFNEQYF
TRBJ1-2 - TRBD1 TRBV7-2 TGTGCCAGCAGCTTGGCAGGGGGCGGTGGCTACACCTTC CASSLAGGGGYTF
TRBJ1-1 - - TRBV6-5 TGTGCCAGCAGTTTTTGGACAGCAGACACTGAAGCTTTCTTT CASSFWTADTEAFF
TRBJ1-2 - - TRBV4-3 TGCGCCAGCAGCCAAGATCGAGGGACGGGGGGCTATGGCTACACCTTC CASSQDRGTGGYGYTF
TRBJ2-5 few TRBD1 TRBV6-1 TGTGCCAGCAGTGAAGGGGGGACAGGTCCTCAAGAGACCCAGTACTTC CASSEGGTGPQETQYF
TRBJ1-2 - - TRBV11-2 TGTGCCAGCAGCTTAGATCGGGAGTCTTCGAAAGGCTACACCTTC CASSLDRESSKGYTF
TRBJ1-1 - - TRBV7-2 TGTGCCAGCAGGAAGGCAGGAGGACTAAATGAAGCTTTCTTT CASRKAGGLNEAFF
TRBJ1-5 few - TRBV12-3/TRBV12-4 TGTGCCAGCAGTTTAGCGCTGGGAGGTACTCAGCCCCAGCATTTT CASSLALGGTQPQHF
TRBJ2-6 - - TRBV5-5 TGTGCCAGCAGCGCCCGTGGCCCTGTGGGGGCCAACGTCCTGACTTTC CASSARGPVGANVLTF
TRBJ2-5 - TRBD2 TRBV20-1 TGCAGTGCTAGAGATATGCGGGGGGGCGAGACCCAGTACTTC CSARDMRGGETQYF
TRBJ1-2 - - TRBV2 TGTGCCAGCAGGGTGGGCAGGACCTCCTATGGCTACACCTTC CASRVGRTSYGYTF
TRBJ1-1 many - TRBV2 TGTGCCAGCAGTGAGCAGGGGAGTAGAATGAACACTGAAGCTTTCTTT CASSEQGSRMNTEAFF
TRBJ2-3 - - TRBV18 TGTGCCAGCTCACCACCGGGGCGGGGCCCCACAGATACGCAGTATTTT CASSPPGRGPTDTQYF
TRBJ2-7 few TRBD2 TRBV9 TGTGCCAGCAGCGCCGGGACTAGCGGGGGGTACGAGCAGTACTTC CASSAGTSGGYEQYF
TRBJ2-3 few - TRBV23-1 TGCGCCAGCAGTCCTTGGGCAGGAGAGGGTACAGATACGCAGTATTTT CASSPWAGEGTDTQYF
TRBJ2-3 - - TRBV28 TGTGCCAGCCTGAACACAGATACGCAGTATTTT CASLNTDTQYF
TRBJ2-3 few - TRBV10-3 TGTGCCATCAGTGAGGGGATCGGGCAGTATTTT CAISEGIGQYF
TRBJ1-1 - - TRBV6-5 TGTGCCAGCAGTTATGGGAGCGCCGCCACTGAAGCTTTCTTT CASSYGSAATEAFF
TRBJ1-6 few - TRBV2 TGTGCCAGCAGTGACAGGAATCGGCCCCTCCACTTT CASSDRNRPLHF
TRBJ2-1 once - TRBV29-1 TGCAGCGTTGGTCAGGGACCCAATGAGCAGTTCTTC CSVGQGPNEQFF
TRBJ2-2 few TRBD2 TRBV7-8 TGTGCCAGCAGCTCCCGGACTAGCGGGGGGGTCACCGGGGAGCTGTTTTTT CASSSRTSGGVTGELFF
TRBJ2-5 few TRBD2 TRBV12-3/TRBV12-4 TGTGCCAGCAGTTTCGGGGGGGCCGAGACCCAGTACTTC CASSFGGAETQYF
TRBJ1-5 - - TRBV5-1 TGCGCCAGCAGCTTGGCGGCAGGGAGAAATCAGCCCCAGCATTTT CASSLAAGRNQPQHF
TRBJ2-3 - - TRBV24-1 TGTGCCACCAGTGATCCGTCGGGTTATACGCAGTATTTT CATSDPSGYTQYF
TRBJ2-3 - TRBD2 TRBV7-2 TGTGCCAGCACCTCTGGAGCGGGGGGGAGCACAGATACGCAGTATTTT CASTSGAGGSTDTQYF
TRBJ2-2 - - TRBV12-3/TRBV12-4 TGTGCCAGCAGTTTCAGTTTCACCGGGGAGCTGTTTTTT CASSFSFTGELFF
TRBJ1-5 - TRBD1 TRBV7-8 TGTGCCAGCAGCTTATCTAGGGGGCTAGGGAGCAATCAGCCCCAGCATTTT CASSLSRGLGSNQPQHF
TRBJ2-6 - - TRBV6-5 TGTGCCAGCGGTGCCAGGGCGGATGGGGCCAACGTCCTGACTTTC CASGARADGANVLTF
TRBJ2-2 - - TRBV5-1 TGCGCCAGCAGCCCCGACAGAGTCACCGGGGAGCTGTTTTTT CASSPDRVTGELFF